Below are 11 T cell receptor beta chains sequenced from a single sample in a study of shared clonotypes between healthy human individuals (dated by TCRdb to 2019 to 2021). The library was prepared using the immunoSEQ multiplex PCR assay. TCRdb obtained this table from immuneACCESS and retained in-frame rearrangements with V and J assigned. These tables miss some clones; where compared with another copy, unresolved V genes account for less than half of the shortfall, and the remainder is unexplained. Counted in this sample were more than 550,000 clones; 92% of them appeared once. Approximately 24% of the sample is in the top ten clones. CD8 naive samples were CD45RO-negative cells positively selected for CCR7, giving a CD45RA+CCR7+ population that excluded TemRA cells. Sample: naive CD8+ T cells sorted from blood. The cell subset or site label of this sample denotes: CD45RA+CCR7+. These TCRs come from a man aged 30 to 45 in good health.

The chain couples TRBV7-9 to TRBJ1-4; possible D gene TRBD1, 6 bases. Trimming left V 0 bases short and J 3 bases short, with 8 bases between. The CDR3 loop spans 15 amino acids. Germline V gene sequence: CDR1 SEHNR, CDR2 FQNEAQ (reference sequence). In DNA, the CDR3 is TGTGCCAGCAGCTTAGCCGACAGGCCTAATGAAAAACTGTTTTTT. It codes for CASSLADRPNEKLFF.

This sequence joins TRBV14 and TRBJ2-2; D is possibly TRBD2 (6 bases). The V gene's germline CDR1 is SGHDN and CDR2 FVKESK. The CDR3 is made up of 14 amino acids. The V end lost 0 bases, the J end lost 7 bases, and 9 bases lay between the germline ends. The CDR3 loop reads CASSQDTSLGELFF. The CDR3 nucleotides read TGTGCCAGCAGCCAAGATACTAGCCTCGGGGAGCTGTTTTTT. Complete variable domain (other parts from reference TRBV14 and TRBJ2-2): EAGVTQFPSHSVIEKGQTVTLRCDPISGHDNLYWYRRVMGKEIKFLLHFVKESKQDESGMPNNRFLAERTGGTYSTLKVQPAELEDSGVYFCASSQDTSLGELFFGEGSRLTVL.

The rearrangement joins TRBV6-1 to TRBJ2-7; no clear D gene. CDR1 and CDR2 (germline): MNHNS, SASEGT. The CDR3 sequence is 15 residues long. Between the trimmed V and J ends, which lost 2 bases and 3 bases, there was a span of 14 bases. CDR3 sequence: CASSERGPTGYEQYF. The CDR3 nucleotides are TGTGCCAGCAGTGAACGTGGGCCCACCGGCTACGAGCAGTACTTC.

The V and J genes are TRBV4-1 and TRBJ2-3; weak D call: TRBD2 (5 bases). This CDR3 region has 17 residues. The ends were cut back, 7 bases at V and 0 bases at J, with 20 bases in the middle. In germline, CDR1 is MGHRA, CDR2 YSYEKL. The CDR3 is CASNPSPRGSSTDTQYF. DNA of the CDR3: TGCGCCAGCAACCCGTCCCCTCGGGGATCTAGCACAGATACGCAGTATTTT.

The V gene is TRBV5-5, the J gene TRBJ2-7, with TRBD1 matching over 8 bases. CDR3 size: 15 residues. Per the germline V gene, CDR1 is SGHKS and CDR2 is YYEKEE (reference sequence). V was pared by 1 base and J by 7 bases, with 10 bases of the junction left unmatched. The CDR3 bases are TGTGCCAGCAGCTTGTTTAGGGCAGGGGGCTATGAGCAGTACTTC. Amino acids: CASSLFRAGGYEQYF.

The V call is TRBV7-9, the J call TRBJ1-1; D uncertain. Looked up from germline, CDR1 is SEHNR and CDR2 is FQNEAQ (reference sequence). Trimming took 5 bases from V and 10 from J, leaving 23 bases between them. The CDR3 has 15 residues. The CDR3 region has the DNA TGTGCCAGCAGCCCTAAAAAGGGCCCAATTTTCCCAGCTTTCTTT. Amino acid sequence: CASSPKKGPIFPAFF.

The count of this clone is one. The V call is TRBV2, the J call TRBJ1-1; D is unclear. V lost 5 bases to trimming and J lost 5 bases, with 3 bases between them. CDR3 length: 10 residues. CDR1 is SNHLY, CDR2 FYNNEI, per germline. The CDR3, as DNA: TGTGCCAGCAGTTGGACTGAAGCTTTCTTT. This sequence encodes CASSWTEAFF.

This clone was detected once. The DNA of the CDR3 is TGTGCCACCAGCCATTACAGGGGAAATGAGCAGTTCTTC. Translating gives CATSHYRGNEQFF. The rearrangement uses TRBV15 and TRBJ2-1; the match to TRBD1 covers 7 bases. The CDR3 is 13 amino acids. With V trimmed by 5 bases and J by 7 bases, 5 bases remained unmatched. Germline loops: CDR1 LNHNV, CDR2 YYDKDF (reference sequence). Together with reference TRBV15 and TRBJ2-1, the CDR3 gives the full variable domain: DAMVIQNPRYQVTQFGKPVTLSCSQTLNHNVMYWYQQKSSQAPKLLFHYYDKDFNNEADTPDNFQSRRPNTSFCFLDIRSPGLGDTAMYLCATSHYRGNEQFFGPGTRLTVL.

The V call is TRBV7-9, the J call TRBJ1-2, with D possibly TRBD1 on 6 matching bases. This CDR3 is 16 amino acids long. Trimming cost V 2 bases and J 4 bases, with 17 bases left between them. Germline values: CDR1 SEHNR, CDR2 FQNEAQ (reference sequence). This CDR3 is CASSLSFETGPYGYTF. The CDR3 coding sequence is TGTGCCAGCAGCTTATCGTTTGAGACAGGACCCTATGGCTACACCTTC.

The chain carries TRBV5-1 and TRBJ1-1; the D is unclear. This CDR3 contains 13 residues. Germline CDR1 is SGHRS and CDR2 is YFSETQ. Trimming removed 5 bases at V and 3 bases at J, with 11 bases between. CDR3 sequence reads: CASSSEEDTEAFF. CDR3 sequence (DNA): TGCGCCAGCAGTTCGGAGGAGGACACTGAAGCTTTCTTT.

The chain couples TRBV7-8 to TRBJ2-6; 8 nucleotides match TRBD2. CDR3 size: 18 residues. Looked up from germline, CDR1 is SGHVS and CDR2 is FQNEAQ. Trimming removed 6 bases from V and 4 bases from J; junction bases left unmatched: 14. The CDR3 reads CASSPRGLREGGANVLTF. As DNA, the CDR3 is TGTGCCAGCAGTCCAAGGGGCCTTCGGGAGGGAGGGGCCAACGTCCTGACTTTC.